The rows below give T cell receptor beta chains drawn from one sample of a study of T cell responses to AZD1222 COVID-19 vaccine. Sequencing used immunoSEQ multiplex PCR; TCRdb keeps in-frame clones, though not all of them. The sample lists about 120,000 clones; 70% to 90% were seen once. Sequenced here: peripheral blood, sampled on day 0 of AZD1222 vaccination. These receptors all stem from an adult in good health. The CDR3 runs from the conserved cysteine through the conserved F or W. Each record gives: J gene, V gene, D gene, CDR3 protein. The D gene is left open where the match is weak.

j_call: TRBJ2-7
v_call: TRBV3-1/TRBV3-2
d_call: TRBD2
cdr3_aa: CASSQFSGGPYEQYF

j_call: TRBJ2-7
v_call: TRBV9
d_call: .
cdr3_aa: CASSVGQGKFEQYF

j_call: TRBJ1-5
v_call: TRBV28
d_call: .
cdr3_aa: CASSLPNGQGPQHF

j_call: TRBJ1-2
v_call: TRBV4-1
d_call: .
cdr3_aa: CASSHGGVDGYTF

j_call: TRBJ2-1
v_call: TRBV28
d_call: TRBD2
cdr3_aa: CASSLRLAGGPSNEQFF

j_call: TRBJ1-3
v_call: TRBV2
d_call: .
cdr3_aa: CASSEATSWNTIYF

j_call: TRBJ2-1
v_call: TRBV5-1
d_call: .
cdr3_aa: CASSLRTGNPSEQFF

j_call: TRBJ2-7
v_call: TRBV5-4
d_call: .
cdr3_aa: CASSLDGTLFSYEQYF

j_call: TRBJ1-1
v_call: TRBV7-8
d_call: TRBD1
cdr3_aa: CASSLVTGQGRTEAFF

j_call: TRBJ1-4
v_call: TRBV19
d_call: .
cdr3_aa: CASSFGGGELFF

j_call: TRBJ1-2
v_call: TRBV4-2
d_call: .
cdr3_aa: CASSQGTARAAYGYTF

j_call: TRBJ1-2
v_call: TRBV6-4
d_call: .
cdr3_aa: CASRPTGTNYGYTF

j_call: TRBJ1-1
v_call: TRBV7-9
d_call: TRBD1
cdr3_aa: CASSLVAGQGNTEAFF

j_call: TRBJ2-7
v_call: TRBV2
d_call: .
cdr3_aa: CASLDPLPPYEQYF

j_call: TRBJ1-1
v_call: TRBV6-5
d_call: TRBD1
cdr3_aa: CASKDRDNTEAFF

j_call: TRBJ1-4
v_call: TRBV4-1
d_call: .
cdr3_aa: CASSQNPGAANEKLFF

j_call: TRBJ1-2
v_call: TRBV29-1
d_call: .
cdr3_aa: CSVESSLIPYGYTF

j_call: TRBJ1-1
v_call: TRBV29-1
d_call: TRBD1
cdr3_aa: CRVDRGNEAFF

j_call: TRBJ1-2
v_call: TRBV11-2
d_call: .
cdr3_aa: CASRLTGYGYTF

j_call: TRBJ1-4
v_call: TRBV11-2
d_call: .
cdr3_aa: CASSLLGSLKGKLFF

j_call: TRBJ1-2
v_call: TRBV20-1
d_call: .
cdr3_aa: CSVNVYGYTF

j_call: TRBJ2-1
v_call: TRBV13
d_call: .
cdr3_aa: CASSLGIYNEQFF